The sample holds many counts of the clone carrying this T cell receptor beta chain. This sample stems from a study of T-cell reconstitution after alpha-beta-depleted transplantation in children. There are 15 residues in the CDR3. Germline V gene data show CDR1 as DFQATT and CDR2 as SNEGSKA (reference sequence). Trimming stripped 0 bases from V and 0 bases from J, with 9 bases between. The TCRbeta library incorporated unique molecular identifiers. TCRdb fed the PCR reads into MiXCR, producing one record per CDR3 protein. Counted here are around 400,000 distinct CDR3 sequences, roughly a tenth occurring once; the ten biggest clones make up 4.5% to 7%.

The material was PBMCs from the stem cell graft donor, obtained from the stem cell graft. This clonotype originated in a human donor who donated a stem cell graft to a child with acute myeloid leukemia. The rearrangement links TRBV20-1 to TRBJ1-5, with unresolved D. The CDR3 sequence is CSARESALSNQPQHF. CDR3 nucleotide sequence: TGCAGTGCTAGAGAGTCGGCGCTTAGCAATCAGCCCCAGCATTTT.